The 24 T cell receptor beta chains presented below share a single source sample, sequenced in a study of tumor-infiltrating lymphocytes in primary liver carcinoma. Unsorted whole blood served as the source of blood RNA, and germline DNA was extracted as well. Making TCR beta cDNA involved 400 to 600 ng total RNA and a constant-region primer. TCR beta libraries came from three nested multiplex PCR rounds using slightly modified ARM-PCR. A C-beta reverse primer was combined with TRBV1-TRBV30 forward primers in the first two PCR rounds, and each round had 10 cycles. TCRdb ran MiXCR on the multiplex PCR reads and lists one entry per CDR3 protein. The data show about 330,000 distinct CDR3 sequences, 65% seen once. Sample: peripheral blood. These receptors were taken from a man aged 40-49 years with primary liver carcinoma and hepatitis B virus infection.

On this clonotype itself: The junction departs from germline at one end; a sequencing error may be responsible. V gene TRBV11-2 combines with J gene TRBJ2-1; D not certain. This CDR3 contains 13 residues. CDR1 SGHAT and CDR2 FQNNGV come from the germline V gene. The CDR3 reads CASCESEYNEQFF. The CDR3, as DNA: TGTGCCAGCTGCGAATCAGAGTACAATGAGCAATTCTTC.

Regarding this clonotype: An end of the junction differs from the germline gene, which may be a read error. This chain connects TRBV11-1 to TRBJ2-7; 7 bases are shared with TRBD1. Germline CDR1 and CDR2: SGHAT and FQDESV (reference sequence). The CDR3 spans 15 residues. CDR3 DNA: TGTGCCACCAGCAACACGGGACAGATCTCCTACGAGCAGTACTTC. Protein product: CATSNTGQISYEQYF. The full variable domain, rest sourced from reference TRBV11-1 and TRBJ2-7, is EAEVAQSPRYKITEKSQAVAFWCDPISGHATLYWYRQILGQGPELLVQFQDESVVDDSQLPKDRFSAERLKGVDSTLKIQPAELGDSAMYLCATSNTGQISYEQYFGPGTRLTVT.

Details on this clonotype: This may be a read error: a much more frequent sequence differs by one nucleotide. J is TRBJ2-7 and V is TRBV12-3 or TRBV12-4; no firm D call. CDR3 length: 13 amino acids. CDR3 sequence: CGSSLFQTGEQYF. DNA of the CDR3: TGTGGCAGCAGTTTATTCCAAACCGGCGAGCAGTACTTC.

Many counts were recorded for this clonotype. The chain couples TRBV6-1 to TRBJ1-1, with D unclear. Germline CDR1 is MNHNS and CDR2 is SASEGT. The CDR3 is 15 amino acids. V lost 1 base to trimming and J lost 4 bases, with 13 bases between them. Here the CDR3 DNA reads TGTGCCAGCAGTGAAGAATATTGGGGTGGCACTGAAGCTTTCTTT. It is translated as CASSEEYWGGTEAFF.

As DNA, the CDR3 is TGTGCCAGCAGTGAGATGGGCACTGAAGCTTTCTTT. Translating gives CASSEMGTEAFF. The chain uses TRBV6-1 and TRBJ1-1; D call uncertain. The V gene lost 3 bases and the J gene lost 4 bases, with 6 bases spanning the gap. Germline CDR1 is MNHNS and CDR2 is SASEGT. The CDR3 covers 12 residues.

The chain is built from TRBV11-2 and TRBJ2-7; 10 bases line up with TRBD2. The CDR3 contains 15 residues. Germline V gene sequence: CDR1 SGHAT, CDR2 FQNNGV. Unmatched junction bases numbered 8, after V lost 3 bases and J lost 6 bases. CDR3 coding DNA: TGTGCCAGCAGCTTTCAGATAGCGGGAGGTTCCGAGCAGTACTTC. Protein sequence: CASSFQIAGGSEQYF.

Note on this clonotype: Germline and junction disagree at one end, which may indicate a read error. J is TRBJ1-1 and V is TRBV11-3, with D uncertain. The CDR3 covers 13 residues. CDR1 SGHNT and CDR2 YENEEA come from the germline V gene. CDR3: CASSYSRFTVAFF. CDR3 nucleotides: TGTGCCAGCAGCTATAGCAGGTTCACTGTAGCTTTCTTT.

By sample share, this clonotype is medium-sized. This chain joins TRBV11-1 and TRBJ2-7; 14 bases match TRBD2. Per germline, CDR1 SGHAT and CDR2 FQDESV (reference sequence). V lost 6 bases, J lost 3 bases, and 7 bases stayed unmatched. The CDR3 runs to 16 residues. CDR3 coding DNA: TGTGCCAGCAGAGGCGGGACTAGCGGGAGTCTCTACGAGCAGTACTTC. Translation gives CASRGGTSGSLYEQYF. The full variable domain, rest sourced from reference TRBV11-1 and TRBJ2-7, is EAEVAQSPRYKITEKSQAVAFWCDPISGHATLYWYRQILGQGPELLVQFQDESVVDDSQLPKDRFSAERLKGVDSTLKIQPAELGDSAMYLCASRGGTSGSLYEQYFGPGTRLTVT.

For this clonotype: A much larger clone differs from this one at a single base, so this may be a read error. The chain has TRBV10-2 and TRBJ2-7; D is undetermined. V lost 8 bases and J 5 bases, leaving 10 bases between the germline ends. This CDR3 region has 11 residues. Germline assignment: CDR1 WSHSY and CDR2 SAAADI. CDR3 sequence: CASGSTDEQYF. The CDR3 DNA follows: TGCGCCAGCGGGTCTACCGACGAGCAGTACTTC.

This clonotype was counted only a few times. The chain carries TRBV6-1 and TRBJ1-2; TRBD1 might be the D (6 bases). Germline CDR1 and CDR2: MNHNS and SASEGT. CDR3 size: 13 residues. Trimming left V 7 bases short and J 3 bases short, with 12 bases between. This CDR3 reads CASTYRAYYGYTF. The CDR3 coding sequence is TGTGCCAGCACGTACAGGGCGTACTATGGCTACACCTTC.

On this clonotype itself: This may arise from a read error, as a much more abundant clone is one base away. The J gene is TRBJ1-2, the V gene TRBV12-3 or TRBV12-4; tentative D call: TRBD1 (6 bases). There are 17 residues in the CDR3. The V and J ends lost 5 bases and 2 bases respectively, with 21 bases between them. CDR3 in amino acids: CASSPRDMGWFNYGYTF. CDR3 DNA sequence: TGTGCCAGCAGTCCGAGGGACATGGGATGGTTCAACTATGGCTACACCTTC.

A few counts support this clonotype. The V gene is TRBV14, the J gene TRBJ2-7; D may match TRBD1 or TRBD2 (6 bases each). The CDR3 totals 14 residues. The V end was cut by 4 bases, the J end by 2 bases, with 12 bases between. Germline V gives CDR1 SGHDN, CDR2 FVKESK. CDR3 sequence (DNA): TGTGCCAGCAGCCCCCTCGGGGGCCCCTACGAGCAGTACTTC. Its translation is CASSPLGGPYEQYF.

The rearrangement links TRBV6-1 to TRBJ2-7, with TRBD2 identical over 7 bases. The V gene end was trimmed by 4 bases and the J gene end by 5 bases; junction bases not matched to a gene: 8. The CDR3 is 14 residues long. Germline V gives CDR1 MNHNS, CDR2 SASEGT. DNA of the CDR3: TGTGCCAGCAGTGTATGGGGAGGGGCCGACGAGCAGTACTTC. Protein: CASSVWGGADEQYF.

The gene calls are TRBV11-2 and TRBJ2-1; tentatively, D is TRBD2 (5 bases). Germline V CDR1 and CDR2: SGHAT, FQNNGV. The CDR3 totals 16 residues. V lost 1 base and J 10 bases, leaving 20 bases between the germline ends. The CDR3, as DNA: TGTGCCAGCAGCTTAGTGGCTAGTGGGAATAGAGGGGAGCAGTTCTTC. Amino acids: CASSLVASGNRGEQFF.

About this clonotype itself: Mismatch with germline at one junction end may stem from a read error. The V and J genes are TRBV11-2 and TRBJ2-3; D is perhaps TRBD2 (6 bases). Germline CDR1 SGHAT, CDR2 FQNNGV. The CDR3 sequence is 17 residues long. The CDR3 DNA is TGTGCCAGCAGCCTAGACCCAGTCGGAGGGAAAACAGATACGCAGTATTTT. Translated, it gives CASSLDPVGGKTDTQYF.

The chain carries TRBV7-3 and TRBJ2-7, with 9 bases that match TRBD1. The germline V gene has CDR1 SGHTA and CDR2 FQGTGA. Germline trimming cut 2 bases from V and 2 bases from J; bases unmatched to any gene: 13. The CDR3 consists of 18 residues. The CDR3 bases are TGTGCCAGCAGCTTAGAGGGACTACCGGGACAGGGTGCCTACGAGCAGTACTTC. Its protein product is CASSLEGLPGQGAYEQYF.

Comments on this clonotype: An end of the junction differs from the germline gene, which may be a read error. V is TRBV11-3 and J is TRBJ2-2; 9 bases line up with TRBD2. CDR1 SGHNT and CDR2 YENEEA come from the germline V gene. The CDR3 is 15 residues long. Here the CDR3 DNA reads TGTGCCAGCTGCTTAGCGGGAGTTAACATCGGGGAGCTGTTTTTT. It yields the protein CASCLAGVNIGELFF.

This clonotype occurred once. This may be a read error: a much more frequent sequence differs by one nucleotide. CDR3 loop: CASSSKGYTEAFF. CDR3 nucleotide sequence: TGTGCCAGCAGCTCTAAAGGGTACACTGAAGCTTTCTTT. This chain joins TRBV6-5 and TRBJ1-1, with D hard to call. CDR1 MNHEY and CDR2 SVGAGI come from the germline V gene. V dropped 6 bases and J dropped 3 bases, with 11 bases sitting between them. This CDR3 region has 13 residues.

The table lists this clonotype with a count of one. The V gene is TRBV6-2 or TRBV6-3, the J gene TRBJ1-2; D is undetermined. The germline gives CDR1 MNHEY, CDR2 SVGEGT. The CDR3 extends over 12 amino acids. The CDR3 reads CVSVRVDYGYTF. The DNA for the CDR3 is TGTGTCTCCGTGAGGGTCGACTATGGCTACACCTTC.

This chain uses TRBV6-1 with TRBJ1-1; D remains ambiguous. Germline V gene sequence: CDR1 MNHNS, CDR2 SASEGT. Trimming cost V 8 bases and J 0 bases, with 10 bases left between them. The CDR3 is 13 residues long. The CDR3 loop is CASDQLMNTEAFF. As DNA, the CDR3 is TGTGCCAGCGATCAGTTGATGAACACTGAAGCTTTCTTT.

The CDR3 region is CASFEGGQAFF. The CDR3 bases are TGCGCCAGCTTTGAGGGTGGGCAGGCTTTCTTT. The chain couples TRBV5-1 to TRBJ1-1; D unclear. The CDR3 consists of 11 residues. Germline V gene lookup returns CDR1 SGHRS and CDR2 YFSETQ. V gave up 7 bases and J gave up 11 bases, with 15 bases separating them. Together with reference TRBV5-1 and TRBJ1-1, the CDR3 gives the full variable domain: KAGVTQTPRYLIKTRGQQVTLSCSPISGHRSVSWYQQTPGQGLQFLFEYFSETQRNKGNFPGRFSGRQFSNSRSEMNVSTLELGDSALYLCASFEGGQAFFGQGTRLTVV.

As concerns this clonotype: The junction shows a germline mismatch at one end, possibly a read error. The chain recombines TRBV6-1 with TRBJ2-1; D not certain. The CDR3 contains 15 residues. From germline, CDR1 is MNHNS and CDR2 SASEGT. CDR3 sequence: CVSSEAQDSYNEQFF. The DNA for the CDR3 is TGTGTCAGCAGTGAAGCTCAGGACTCCTACAATGAGCAGTTCTTC.

Concerning this clonotype itself: This could be a read error, since a much larger clone is one nucleotide away. V gene TRBV10-3 combines with J gene TRBJ2-7; D may match TRBD1 or TRBD2 (6 bases each). The CDR3 is 14 residues long. Germline CDR1 ENHRY, CDR2 SYGVKD. The CDR3 DNA is TGTGTCACCTTGGACCGGCGCGGGACACGGGAGCAGTACTTC. Encoded protein: CVTLDRRGTREQYF.

A few counts support this clonotype. The CDR3, as DNA: TGTGCCAGCAGCGGGACAGACAATTCACCCCTCCACTTT. Translated, it gives CASSGTDNSPLHF. The gene calls are TRBV5-5 and TRBJ1-6; TRBD1 agrees at 7 bases. The CDR3 extends over 13 amino acids. The ends lost 4 bases at V and 7 bases at J; junction bases unmatched: 2. Germline lookup yields CDR1 SGHKS and CDR2 YYEKEE (reference sequence).